This T cell receptor (beta chain) came from a study of Ad26.COV2.S vaccination and SARS-CoV-2 variants. Overall study context: The authors gave Ad26.COV2.S intramuscularly, either once or twice 56 days apart.

Comments on this clone: What it binds is unknown.

TCRdb's copy holds only in-frame clones and misses some; the assay was immunoSEQ multiplex PCR. This sample has hundreds of thousands of clones, with around 92% found just once. Per germline, CDR1 SQVTM and CDR2 ANQGSEA. Between the trimmed V and J ends, which lost 4 bases and 5 bases, there was a span of 14 bases. This CDR3 is built from 13 residues. Study outcomes and limitations: Substantial response breadth was reportedly seen for spike-specific CD8+ and CD4+ T cells after vaccination.

Sample treatment: around 19 received Ad26.COV2.S at low or high dose, single or two shots; roughly 5 received placebo; per-sample allocation not given. Sampling was done on day 63 after the first vaccine or placebo injection. In Boston, the donor was an adult between 18-55 years of age. SARS-CoV-2 spike from the Wuhan strain was encoded by the vaccine, an Ad26 vector. Specimen: peripheral blood, collected in a trial of Ad26.COV2.S vaccine versus placebo. The source is a person between 18 and 65 years old who received the Ad26.COV2.S COVID-19 vaccine or a placebo. V gene TRBV29-1 combines with J gene TRBJ1-2; D is unresolved. In DNA, the CDR3 is TGCAGCGTTGTACGTCACACGGGGTATGGCTACACCTTC. Translation gives CSVVRHTGYGYTF. The full variable domain, in which reference TRBV29-1 and TRBJ1-2 provide the parts outside the CDR3, is SAVISQKPSRDICQRGTSLTIQCQVDSQVTMMFWYRQQPGQSLTLIATANQGSEATYESGFVIDKFPISRPNLTFSTLTVSNMSPEDSSIYLCSVVRHTGYGYTFGSGTRLTVV.